The text below deals with one T cell receptor beta chain. J gave up 7 bases and V 4 bases, and 11 bases lay outside the gene matches. CDR1 is SGHDT, CDR2 YYEEEE, per germline. This CDR3 spans 15 amino acids. The data originate from a study of long-term antiretroviral therapy in people with HIV. Survey-level immunoSEQ v3.0 assays were run. Libraries were prepared by immunoSEQ multiplex PCR; TCRdb keeps only in-frame clonotypes and omits some of them. The sample contains tens of thousands of clones, around 96% of which appear only once. Sequenced material: unsorted PBMCs, taken 3.7 years after starting antiretroviral therapy. The V and J genes are TRBV5-6 and TRBJ2-7, with 10 bases matching TRBD1. This TCR was recovered from a woman between 50 and 59 years old with HIV. The CDR3 DNA follows: TGTGCCAGCAGCCCGCGACAGGGGGCTATGTGGGAGCAGTACTTC. Translated: CASSPRQGAMWEQYF.